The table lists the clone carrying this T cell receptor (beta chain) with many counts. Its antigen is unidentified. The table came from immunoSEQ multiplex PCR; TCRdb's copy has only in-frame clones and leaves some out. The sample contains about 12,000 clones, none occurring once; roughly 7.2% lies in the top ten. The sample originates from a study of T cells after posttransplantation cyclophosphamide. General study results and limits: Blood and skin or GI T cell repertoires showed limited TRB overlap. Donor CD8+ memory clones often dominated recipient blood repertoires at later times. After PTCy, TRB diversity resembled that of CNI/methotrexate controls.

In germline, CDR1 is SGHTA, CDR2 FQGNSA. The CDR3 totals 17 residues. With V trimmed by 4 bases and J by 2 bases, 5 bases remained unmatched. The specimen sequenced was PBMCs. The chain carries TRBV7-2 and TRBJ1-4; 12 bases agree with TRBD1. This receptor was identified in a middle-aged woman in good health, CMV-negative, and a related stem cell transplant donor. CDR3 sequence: CASSSRDRGRTNEKLFF. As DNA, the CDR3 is TGTGCCAGCAGCTCCCGGGACAGGGGGCGCACTAATGAAAAACTGTTTTTT.